The source of this TCR beta chain is a study of siplizumab effects on memory and regulatory T cells. Germline V CDR1 and CDR2: SNHLY, FYNNEI. The CDR3 contains 13 residues. Trimming removed 3 bases from V and 4 bases from J, with 7 bases in between. Assaying covered 75,000 to 100,000 TCR templates per sample. Sequencing used immunoSEQ multiplex PCR; TCRdb keeps in-frame clones, though not all of them. The sample carries roughly 60,000 clones, 85% to 95% recorded once. Sequencing was performed on CD8+ T cells sorted from blood. The TCR sequence derives from a human donor in good health. The chain employs TRBV2 and TRBJ2-1; D is undetermined. The CDR3 sequence is CASSDSLYNEQFF. The CDR3 DNA follows: TGTGCCAGCAGTGATAGCCTTTACAATGAGCAGTTCTTC.